This T cell receptor (beta chain) originates from a study of tumor-infiltrating lymphocytes in primary liver carcinoma. General study findings and limits: It was tumor-adjacent and tumor-blood pairs that overlapped less than tumor region pairs did. A significantly higher top-250-clone fraction was recorded for tumors than for blood (p = 0.039).

Ten or more counts support this clonotype. What it recognizes is unknown. Reverse transcription of around 500 ng total RNA with a constant-region primer produced TCR beta cDNA. Generation of the TCR beta libraries relied on three nested multiplex PCR rounds using slightly modified ARM-PCR. Investigators reported that the first two PCR rounds, at around 10 cycles each, used TRBV1-TRBV30 forward primers with a C-beta reverse primer. MiXCR, applied by TCRdb to the multiplex PCR reads, yields one record per CDR3 protein. The data contain fewer than 400,000 distinct CDR3 sequences, roughly 60% of them singletons. CDR3 length: 13 residues. Trimming took off 0 bases at V and 7 bases at J, with 9 bases between the two ends. Per the germline V gene, CDR1 is SGHAT and CDR2 is FQNNGV. Germline DNA was extracted too, while blood RNA derived from unsorted whole blood. What was collected before surgery was approximately 4 milliliters of peripheral blood.

The chain has TRBV11-2 and TRBJ2-5; D gene unclear. The TCR comes from a woman in her thirties with primary liver carcinoma and hepatitis B virus infection. Material for sequencing was peripheral blood. The CDR3: CASSLDGVGTQYF. The CDR3 DNA reads as TGTGCCAGCAGCTTAGATGGGGTGGGGACCCAGTACTTC.